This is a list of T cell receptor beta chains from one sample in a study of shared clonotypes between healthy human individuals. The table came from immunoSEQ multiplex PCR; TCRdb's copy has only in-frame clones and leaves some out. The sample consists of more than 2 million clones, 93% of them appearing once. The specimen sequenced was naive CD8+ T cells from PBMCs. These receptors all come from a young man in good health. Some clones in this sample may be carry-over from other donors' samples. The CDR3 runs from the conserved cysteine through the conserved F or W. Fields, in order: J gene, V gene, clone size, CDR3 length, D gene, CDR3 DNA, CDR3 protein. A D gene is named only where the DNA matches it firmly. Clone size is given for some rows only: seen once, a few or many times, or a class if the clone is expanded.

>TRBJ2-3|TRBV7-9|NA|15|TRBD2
TGTGCCAGCACTTTAGCGGGGAGGGCCGCAGATACGCAGTATTTT
CASTLAGRAADTQYF
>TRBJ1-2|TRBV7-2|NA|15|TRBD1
TGTGCCAGCAGCCCAAGGACAGGTTATTACTATGGCTACACCTTC
CASSPRTGYYYGYTF
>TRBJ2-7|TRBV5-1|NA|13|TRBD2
TGCGCCAGCAGGACTAGCGGACACGACGAGCAGTACTTC
CASRTSGHDEQYF
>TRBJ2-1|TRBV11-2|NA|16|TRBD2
TGTGCCAGCAGGGTTGGGAGACTAGCAGGATACAATGAGCAGTTCTTC
CASRVGRLAGYNEQFF
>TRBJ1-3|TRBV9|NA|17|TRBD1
TGTGCCAGCAGCGCCAGCCAGTGGGACAGCTCTGGAAACACCATATATTTT
CASSASQWDSSGNTIYF
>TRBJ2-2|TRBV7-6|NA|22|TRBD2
TGTGCCAGCACCCCAACGATACCCCCGGGACTAGCGGGAGGGCCGAACACCGGGGAGCTGTTTTTT
CASTPTIPPGLAGGPNTGELFF
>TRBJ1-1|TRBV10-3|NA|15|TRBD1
TGTGCCATCTATACAGGGACAGGGGTGAACACTGAAGCTTTCTTT
CAIYTGTGVNTEAFF
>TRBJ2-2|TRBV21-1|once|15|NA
TGTGCCAGCAGCGGGACAGACGCCAACACCGGGGAGCTGTTTTTT
CASSGTDANTGELFF
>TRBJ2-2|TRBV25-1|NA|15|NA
TGTGCCAGCAGTTCCATGGCGGAGAACACCGGGGAGCTGTTTTTT
CASSSMAENTGELFF
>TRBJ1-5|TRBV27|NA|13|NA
TGTGCCAGCAGTTTCGGGAGGGATCAGCCCCAGCATTTT
CASSFGRDQPQHF
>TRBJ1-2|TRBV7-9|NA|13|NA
TGTGCCAGCAGCCAAAAGCAGGGGTACGGCTACACCTTC
CASSQKQGYGYTF
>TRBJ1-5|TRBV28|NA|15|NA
TGTGCCAGCAGTTTCCAACGACAGCCCAATCAGCCCCAGCATTTT
CASSFQRQPNQPQHF
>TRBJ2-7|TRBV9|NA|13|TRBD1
TGTGCCAGCAGTCCGGGACAGGGTTACGAGCAGTACTTC
CASSPGQGYEQYF
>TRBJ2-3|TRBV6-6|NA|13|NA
TGTGCCAGCAGTTACCTACGCACAGATACGCAGTATTTT
CASSYLRTDTQYF
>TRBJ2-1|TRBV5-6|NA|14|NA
TGTGCCAGCAGGCTTACCTTTGTAATAAATGAGCAGTTCTTC
CASRLTFVINEQFF
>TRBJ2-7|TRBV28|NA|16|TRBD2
TGTGCCAGCAGTCCGACCGCTAGCGGGAGGGGGTACGAGCAGTACTTC
CASSPTASGRGYEQYF
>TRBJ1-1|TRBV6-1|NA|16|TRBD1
TGTGCCAGCAGTGAAAGGGACAGGCTCGGAGTCACTGAAGCTTTCTTT
CASSERDRLGVTEAFF
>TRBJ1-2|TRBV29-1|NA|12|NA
TGCAGCGTTGAGTTGGGCAACTATGGCTACACCTTC
CSVELGNYGYTF
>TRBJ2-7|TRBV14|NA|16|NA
TGTGCCAGCAGCCGGAACCCCCCCGGGGTAACCTACGAGCAGTACTTC
CASSRNPPGVTYEQYF
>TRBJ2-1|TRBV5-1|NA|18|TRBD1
TGCGCCAGCAGCTTCTGGGACAGGGGGCAGGTGATGGACAATGAGCAGTTCTTC
CASSFWDRGQVMDNEQFF
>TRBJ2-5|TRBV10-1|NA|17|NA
TGCGCCAGCAGTGAATCAAGCCGCGCGGGAAGACAAGAGACCCAGTACTTC
CASSESSRAGRQETQYF
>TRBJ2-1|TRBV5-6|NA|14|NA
TGTGCCAGCAGCCCTGACCGGGACTACAATGAGCAGTTCTTC
CASSPDRDYNEQFF
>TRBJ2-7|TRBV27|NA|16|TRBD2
TGTGCCAGCAGTTTAGGGGCTAGCGGGGCGACCTACGAGCAGTACTTC
CASSLGASGATYEQYF
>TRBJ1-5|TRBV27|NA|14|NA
TGTGCCAGCAGTCCCAGCCAGGGGAATCAGCCCCAGCATTTT
CASSPSQGNQPQHF
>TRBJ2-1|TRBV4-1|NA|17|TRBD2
TGCGCCAGCAGCCCTAGCGGGAGCAAGGGGCCCTACAATGAGCAGTTCTTC
CASSPSGSKGPYNEQFF
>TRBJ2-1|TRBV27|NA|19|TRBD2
TGTGCCAGCGGAACTCTAGGGACTAGCGGGAGGGCTTCCTACAATGAGCAGTTCTTC
CASGTLGTSGRASYNEQFF
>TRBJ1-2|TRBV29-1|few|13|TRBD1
TGCAGCGCCAGGGACAGCGAGAACTATGGCTACACCTTC
CSARDSENYGYTF
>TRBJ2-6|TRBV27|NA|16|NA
TGTGCCAGCAGCCCACTCCAGGGTACGGGGGCCAACGTCCTGACTTTC
CASSPLQGTGANVLTF
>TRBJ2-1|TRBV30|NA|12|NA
TGTCAAGGGCCTGGAGCGGACAATGAGCAGTTCTTC
CQGPGADNEQFF
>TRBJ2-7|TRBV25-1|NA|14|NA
TGTGCCAGCAGTGAACCGGGACGGGCCTGGGAGCAGTACTTC
CASSEPGRAWEQYF
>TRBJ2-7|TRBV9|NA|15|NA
TGTGCCAGCAGCGTAGGAGCCCATAGCTCCTACGAGCAGTACTTC
CASSVGAHSSYEQYF
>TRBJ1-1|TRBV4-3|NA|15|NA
TGCGCCAGCAGCCAAGGTTCACAGGTGTCCACTGAAGCTTTCTTT
CASSQGSQVSTEAFF
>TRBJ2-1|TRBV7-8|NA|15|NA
TGTGCCAGCAGCTTAGATTGGGGCACCTACAATGAGCAGTTCTTC
CASSLDWGTYNEQFF
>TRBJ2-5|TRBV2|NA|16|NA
TGTGCCAGCTGGAGGACGGGCTTCGGGCTAGGTGAATCCCAGTACTTC
CASWRTGFGLGESQYF
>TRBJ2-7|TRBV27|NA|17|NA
TGTGCCAGCAGTTTGCCCTCTTTAGCTAGCGAAATCGACGAGCAGTACTTC
CASSLPSLASEIDEQYF
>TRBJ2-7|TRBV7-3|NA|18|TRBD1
TGTGCCAGCAGCTTAGACCCAGGGACAGGGGGCCGTCTCGACGAGCAGTACTTC
CASSLDPGTGGRLDEQYF
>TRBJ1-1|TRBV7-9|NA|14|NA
TGTGCCAGCAGCTTAGTATTAGGGGGCACTGAAGCTTTCTTT
CASSLVLGGTEAFF
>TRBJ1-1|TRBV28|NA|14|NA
TGTGCCAGCAGTTTACGGGGGGACGACACTGAAGCTTTCTTT
CASSLRGDDTEAFF
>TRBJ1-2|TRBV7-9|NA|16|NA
TGTGCCAGCAGCCTTACCCACGGGACCGCTTATTATGGCTACACCTTC
CASSLTHGTAYYGYTF
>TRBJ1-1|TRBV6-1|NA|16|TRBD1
TGTGCCAGCAGTGCCCGACAGGGAGTTTATCCCACTGAAGCTTTCTTT
CASSARQGVYPTEAFF
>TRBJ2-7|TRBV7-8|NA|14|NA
TGTGCCAGCAGCTTAGCGGGACCTTCCTACGAGCAGTACTTC
CASSLAGPSYEQYF
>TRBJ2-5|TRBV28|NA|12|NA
TGTGCCAGCAGTGAGTTGTGGGAGACCCAGTACTTC
CASSELWETQYF
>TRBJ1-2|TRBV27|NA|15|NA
TGTGCCAGCACCGCAACCAGGGGTTCAGGCGATGGCTACACCTTC
CASTATRGSGDGYTF
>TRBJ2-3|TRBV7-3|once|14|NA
TGTGCCAGCAGCCCGCGGACAAGGGCAGATACGCAGTATTTT
CASSPRTRADTQYF
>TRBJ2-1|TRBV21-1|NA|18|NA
TGTGCCAGCAGCAAAGGGATACAGGGAGGAAGGTCCTACAATGAGCAGTTCTTC
CASSKGIQGGRSYNEQFF
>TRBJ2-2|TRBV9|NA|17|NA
TGTGCCAGCAGCGCCCCCCGGTGGGGGGCTGGCACCGGGGAGCTGTTTTTT
CASSAPRWGAGTGELFF
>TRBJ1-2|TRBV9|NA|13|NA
TGTGCCAGCAGTTCGGGGGTTTCCTATGGCTACACCTTC
CASSSGVSYGYTF
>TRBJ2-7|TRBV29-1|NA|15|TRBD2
TGCAGCGTTGAAGGAAGCGGGAACTTACCCTACGAGCAGTACTTC
CSVEGSGNLPYEQYF
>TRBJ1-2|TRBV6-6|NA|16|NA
TGTGCCAGCAGTTACTCGATCTCGCCTGCTAACTATGGCTACACCTTC
CASSYSISPANYGYTF
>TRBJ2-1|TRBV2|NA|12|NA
TGTGCCAGCAGAGATGGGGTTCGCGGGCAGTTCTTC
CASRDGVRGQFF
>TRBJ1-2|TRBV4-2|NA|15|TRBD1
TGTGCCAGCAGCCAAGAATGGACAGGGGCCTGGGGCTACACCTTC
CASSQEWTGAWGYTF
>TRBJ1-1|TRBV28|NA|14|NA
TGTGCCAGCAGTTTGACAGAGAAGAACACTGAAGCTTTCTTT
CASSLTEKNTEAFF
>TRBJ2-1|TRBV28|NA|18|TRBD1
TGTGCCAGCAGTTTTGCGGCCAGGGGGCACTCATTTTACAATGAGCAGTTCTTC
CASSFAARGHSFYNEQFF
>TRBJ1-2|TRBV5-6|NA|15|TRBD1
TGTGCCAGCAATACTTATATTGGACAGGGCTCTGGCTACACCTTC
CASNTYIGQGSGYTF
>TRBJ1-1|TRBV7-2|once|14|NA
TGTGCCAGCAGCTTTAGGGGCTGGAACACTGAAGCTTTCTTT
CASSFRGWNTEAFF
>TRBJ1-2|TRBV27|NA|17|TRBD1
TGTGCCAGCAGTCTTCTTCGACAGGGGTGGGCTAACTATGGCTACACCTTC
CASSLLRQGWANYGYTF
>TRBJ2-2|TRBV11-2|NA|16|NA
TGTGCCAGCAGCCGTACTTTTGGGGACCTCACCGGGGAGCTGTTTTTT
CASSRTFGDLTGELFF
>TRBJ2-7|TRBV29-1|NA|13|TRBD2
TGCAGCGTTGAGACTAGCGGATCCTACGAGCAGTACTTC
CSVETSGSYEQYF
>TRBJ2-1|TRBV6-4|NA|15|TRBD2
TGTGCCAGCAGCCCCCGCGGGAGCCCCTACAATGAGCAGTTCTTC
CASSPRGSPYNEQFF
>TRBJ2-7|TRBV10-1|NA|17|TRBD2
TGCGCCAGCAGTGAGTCGACTCTAGCGGGATATTCCTACGAGCAGTACTTC
CASSESTLAGYSYEQYF